These 3 T cell receptor beta chains were all obtained from the same sample, sequenced in a study of shared clonotypes between healthy human individuals. Profiling relied on immunoSEQ multiplex PCR, and the TCRdb table lists in-frame clones only, not all of them. Among around 980,000 clones listed, approximately 78% were seen once. The sample was memory CD4+ T cells from PBMCs. Subset specified: CD45RA-negative fraction. The receptors originated from a man aged 18 to 29 in good health. Some clones in this sample may be carry-over from other donors' samples.

The chain couples TRBV18 to TRBJ2-7; no reliable D call. CDR3 length: 12 residues. The V end was cut by 2 bases, the J end by 7 bases, with 9 bases between. Germline assignment: CDR1 KGHSH and CDR2 LQKENI. The CDR3 is CASSPASLEQYF. Written as DNA, the CDR3 is TGTGCCAGCTCACCAGCGTCTTTGGAGCAGTACTTC.

The chain recombines TRBV7-8 with TRBJ2-1; D gene uncertain. The CDR3 is 10 residues long. Germline lookup yields CDR1 SGHVS and CDR2 FQNEAQ. Trimming pared 1 base from V and 10 bases from J, leaving 2 bases between. The CDR3 nucleotides read TGTGCCAGCAGCTTAGGGGAGCAGTTCTTC. Translation gives CASSLGEQFF.

The V gene is TRBV20-1, the J gene TRBJ1-2; a possible D gene is TRBD1 (5 bases). CDR1 is DFQATT, CDR2 SNEGSKA, per germline (reference sequence). The CDR3 spans 11 residues. V dropped 5 bases and J dropped 5 bases, with 9 bases sitting between them. Here the CDR3 DNA reads TGCAGTGCTGGGACGGTTTATGGCTACACCTTC. Protein sequence: CSAGTVYGYTF.